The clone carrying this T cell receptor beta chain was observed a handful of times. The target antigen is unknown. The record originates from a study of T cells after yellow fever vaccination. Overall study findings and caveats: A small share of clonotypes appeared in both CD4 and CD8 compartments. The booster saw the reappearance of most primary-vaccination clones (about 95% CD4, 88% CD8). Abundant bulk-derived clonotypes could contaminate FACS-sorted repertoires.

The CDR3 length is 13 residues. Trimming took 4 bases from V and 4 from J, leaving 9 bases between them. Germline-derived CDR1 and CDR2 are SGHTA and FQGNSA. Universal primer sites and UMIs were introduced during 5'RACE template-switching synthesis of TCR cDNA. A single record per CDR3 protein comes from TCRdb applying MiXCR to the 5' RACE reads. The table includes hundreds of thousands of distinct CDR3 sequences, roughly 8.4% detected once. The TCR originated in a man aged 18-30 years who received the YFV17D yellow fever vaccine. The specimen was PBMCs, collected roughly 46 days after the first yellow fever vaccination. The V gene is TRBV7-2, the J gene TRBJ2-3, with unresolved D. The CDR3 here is CASSSRTADTQYF. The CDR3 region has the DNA TGTGCCAGCAGCTCCCGGACGGCAGATACGCAGTATTTT.